What follows are 18 T cell receptor beta chains derived from one specimen sequenced in a study of blood T cell repertoires in COVID-19. Repertoires were generated with immunoSEQ multiplex PCR, while TCRdb's copy carries only in-frame clones and drops some. The table lists more than 200,000 clones, under 90% of them singletons. Sequencing was carried out using peripheral blood. Receptor source: a man aged 55 to 70 with acute or convalescent COVID-19.

The genes are TRBV29-1 and TRBJ2-4; D is perhaps TRBD1 (6 bases). The CDR3 loop spans 15 amino acids. The ends were cut back, 4 bases at V and 5 bases at J, with 18 bases in the middle. Germline CDR1 is SQVTM and CDR2 is ANQGSEA. As DNA, the CDR3 is TGCAGCGTTGGGGACATACGGACCAACGAAAACATTCAGTACTTC. This encodes CSVGDIRTNENIQYF.

The chain employs TRBV6-1 and TRBJ1-1; TRBD1 might be the D (6 bases). CDR3 size: 17 residues. V shed 2 bases and J shed 4 bases, with 20 bases lying between them. The germline V gene has CDR1 MNHNS and CDR2 SASEGT. CDR3 in amino acids: CASSERRRGSRGTEAFF. The DNA of the CDR3 is TGTGCCAGCAGTGAAAGGCGTAGGGGGTCCCGAGGCACTGAAGCTTTCTTT.

The rearrangement joins TRBV3-1 (or the pseudogene TRBV3-2) to TRBJ1-4; D unclear. This CDR3 has 16 amino acids. Per the germline V gene, CDR1 is LGHDT and CDR2 is YNNKEL (reference sequence). V was shortened by 4 bases and J by 7 bases, with 19 bases between the two germline ends. This chain's CDR3 is CASSPRTLTTSEKLFF. CDR3 bases: TGTGCCAGCAGCCCTCGAACCCTAACGACAAGTGAAAAACTGTTTTTT.

The rearrangement links TRBV9 to TRBJ1-1, with 11 bases matching TRBD1. V lost 3 bases, J lost 3 bases, and 7 bases stayed unmatched. The CDR3 extends over 16 amino acids. Germline-derived CDR1 and CDR2 are SGDLS and YYNGEE. CDR3 nucleotides: TGTGCCAGCAGCGAGGCCGGGACAGGGGGGGACACTGAAGCTTTCTTT. This sequence encodes CASSEAGTGGDTEAFF. The full variable domain, with the rest looked up from reference TRBV9 and TRBJ1-1, is DSGVTQTPKHLITATGQRVTLRCSPRSGDLSVYWYQQSLDQGLQFLIQYYNGEERAKGNILERFSAQQFPDLHSELNLSSLELGDSALYFCASSEAGTGGDTEAFFGQGTRLTVV.

The rearrangement joins TRBV30 to TRBJ2-3, with D tentatively TRBD2 (6 bases). The CDR3 extends over 18 amino acids. The germline V gene has CDR1 GTSNPN and CDR2 SVGIG (reference sequence). Between the trimmed V and J ends, which lost 0 bases and 5 bases, there was a span of 24 bases. CDR3: CAWSVARTPGSGRDTQYF. CDR3 bases: TGTGCCTGGAGTGTAGCCAGGACCCCAGGTAGCGGCCGAGATACGCAGTATTTT.

The rearrangement links TRBV30 to TRBJ2-1; 8 nucleotides agree with TRBD1. Germline-derived CDR1 and CDR2 are GTSNPN and SVGIG (reference sequence). The V gene end was trimmed by 3 bases and the J gene end by 5 bases; junction bases not matched to a gene: 12. There are 16 residues in the CDR3. CDR3 bases: TGTGCCTGGAGCCCTCGTCGGACAGGGCCAAACAATGAGCAGTTCTTC. Protein product: CAWSPRRTGPNNEQFF.

This clone was seen a few times. The chain couples TRBV29-1 to TRBJ2-3; 9 bases align to TRBD2. V gave up 4 bases and J gave up 5 bases; unmatched junction bases: 4. The CDR3 contains 13 residues. CDR1 is SQVTM and CDR2 is ANQGSEA in the germline V gene. In DNA, the CDR3 is TGCAGCGTTGTTCTAGCGGGAAAAGATACGCAGTATTTT. This gives the protein CSVVLAGKDTQYF.

This chain connects TRBV5-1 to TRBJ2-2, with TRBD1 matching 9 bases. The germline CDR1 and CDR2 sequences are SGHRS and YFSETQ. CDR3 size: 14 residues. The V gene end was trimmed by 4 bases and the J gene end by 7 bases; junction bases not matched to a gene: 5. The CDR3 loop reads CASSRTGDGGELFF. The DNA of the CDR3 is TGCGCCAGCAGCCGGACAGGGGACGGCGGGGAGCTGTTTTTT.

The rearrangement uses TRBV11-2 and TRBJ2-7, with 13 bases that match TRBD2. CDR1 SGHAT and CDR2 FQNNGV come from the germline V gene. The CDR3 is made up of 14 amino acids. The V segment lost 6 bases and the J segment 6 bases; nucleotides outside the gene matches: 5. CDR3 coding DNA: TGTGCCAGCAGTCGAAGGACTAGCGGGAGCGAGCAGTACTTC. Its protein is CASSRRTSGSEQYF.

The chain has TRBV21-1 and TRBJ1-1. TRBV21-1 is labeled a pseudogene. The CDR3 covers 14 residues. The CDR3 DNA sequence: TGTGCCAGCAGCAGAGGGAGGGCGAACACTGAAGCTTTCTTT. As protein: CASSRGRANTEAFF.

This CDR3 reads CASNPGTGNSPLHF. The CDR3 nucleotides read TGCGCCAGCAACCCCGGGACAGGGAATTCACCCCTCCACTTT. The J gene is TRBJ1-6, the V gene TRBV5-1, with 9 bases matching TRBD1. This CDR3 is built from 14 residues. The germline CDR1 and CDR2 sequences are SGHRS and YFSETQ. Trimming cost V 6 bases and J 7 bases; bases outside gene matches: 5.

The genes are TRBV5-1 and TRBJ2-3; 13 positions agree with TRBD2. The CDR3 extends over 17 amino acids. The germline gives CDR1 SGHRS, CDR2 YFSETQ. V dropped 4 bases and J dropped 1; count of bases not matched to a gene: 6. The CDR3 sequence is CASSTGLAGAGTDTQYF. CDR3 in DNA: TGCGCCAGCAGCACCGGACTAGCGGGGGCCGGCACAGATACGCAGTATTTT. The entire variable domain, with the rest obtained from reference TRBV5-1 and TRBJ2-3, is as follows: KAGVTQTPRYLIKTRGQQVTLSCSPISGHRSVSWYQQTPGQGLQFLFEYFSETQRNKGNFPGRFSGRQFSNSRSEMNVSTLELGDSALYLCASSTGLAGAGTDTQYFGPGTRLTVL.

The V gene is TRBV6-5, the J gene TRBJ1-1; 8 bases line up with TRBD1. The germline gives CDR1 MNHEY, CDR2 SVGAGI. V lost 5 bases to trimming and J lost 5 bases; unmatched junction nucleotides: 10. The CDR3 extends over 15 amino acids. The CDR3 sequence: CASSTRGQGKTEAFF. As DNA, the CDR3 is TGTGCCAGCAGTACTCGAGGACAGGGTAAGACTGAAGCTTTCTTT.

The J gene is TRBJ1-3, the V gene TRBV18; D may be TRBD1 (6 bases). The V end was cut by 3 bases, the J end by 2 bases, with 17 bases between. CDR1 KGHSH and CDR2 LQKENI come from the germline V gene. This CDR3 spans 17 amino acids. In DNA, the CDR3 is TGTGCCAGCTCACCTCCAACCGGGACAAATACTGGAAACACCATATATTTT. This encodes CASSPPTGTNTGNTIYF.

The chain uses TRBV7-8 and TRBJ2-7, with 10 positions matching TRBD1. V dropped 5 bases and J dropped 3; count of bases not matched to a gene: 7. The CDR3 extends over 15 amino acids. Germline CDR1 reads SGHVS; CDR2 reads FQNEAQ. In DNA, the CDR3 is TGTGCCAGCAGCCCCGCCGGGACAGGGGACTACGAGCAGTACTTC. Amino acid sequence: CASSPAGTGDYEQYF.

The rearrangement uses TRBV5-1 and TRBJ2-1, with 11 positions matching TRBD2. The CDR3 is 18 amino acids. The junction had 8 bases not matched to a gene; V was cut back by 0 bases and J by 3 bases. Germline assignment: CDR1 SGHRS and CDR2 YFSETQ. CDR3 protein: CASSLAALAGGNYNEQFF. The CDR3 DNA follows: TGCGCCAGCAGCTTGGCCGCGCTAGCGGGAGGTAACTACAATGAGCAGTTCTTC.

V is TRBV19 and J is TRBJ1-3; TRBD1 agrees at 7 bases. Germline V lookup: CDR1 LNHDA, CDR2 SQIVND (reference sequence). V lost 6 bases, J lost 2 bases, and 10 bases stayed unmatched. The CDR3 has 16 amino acids. In DNA form, the CDR3 reads TGTGCCAGTAGCTTCACAGGGGTCGGGACTGGAAACACCATATATTTT. This sequence encodes CASSFTGVGTGNTIYF.

This clone was counted a single time. This chain connects TRBV4-1 to TRBJ2-2, with 9 bases aligning to TRBD2. This CDR3 has 17 amino acids. Unmatched junction bases numbered 9, after V lost 3 bases and J lost 4 bases. The germline V gene encodes CDR1 MGHRA and CDR2 YSYEKL. This chain's CDR3 is CASSQSRAGGGTGELFF. The CDR3 DNA reads TGCGCCAGCAGCCAGTCGCGAGCGGGAGGAGGCACCGGGGAGCTGTTTTTT.